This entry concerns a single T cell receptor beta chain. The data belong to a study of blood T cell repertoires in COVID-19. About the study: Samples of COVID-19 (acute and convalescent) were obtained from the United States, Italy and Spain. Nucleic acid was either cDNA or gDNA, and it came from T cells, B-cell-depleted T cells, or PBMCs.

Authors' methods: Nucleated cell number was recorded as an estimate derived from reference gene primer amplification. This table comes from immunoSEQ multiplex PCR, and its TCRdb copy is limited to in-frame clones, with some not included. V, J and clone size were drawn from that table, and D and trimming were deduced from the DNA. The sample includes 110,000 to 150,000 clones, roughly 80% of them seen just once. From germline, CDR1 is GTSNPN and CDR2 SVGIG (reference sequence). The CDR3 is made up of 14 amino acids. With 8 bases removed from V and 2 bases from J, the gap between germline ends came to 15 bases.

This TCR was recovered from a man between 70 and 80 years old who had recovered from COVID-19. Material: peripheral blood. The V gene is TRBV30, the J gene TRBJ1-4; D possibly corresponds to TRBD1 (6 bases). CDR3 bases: TGTGCCCTCGGGTCGGGGGGCACTAATGAAAAACTGTTTTTT. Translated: CALGSGGTNEKLFF.